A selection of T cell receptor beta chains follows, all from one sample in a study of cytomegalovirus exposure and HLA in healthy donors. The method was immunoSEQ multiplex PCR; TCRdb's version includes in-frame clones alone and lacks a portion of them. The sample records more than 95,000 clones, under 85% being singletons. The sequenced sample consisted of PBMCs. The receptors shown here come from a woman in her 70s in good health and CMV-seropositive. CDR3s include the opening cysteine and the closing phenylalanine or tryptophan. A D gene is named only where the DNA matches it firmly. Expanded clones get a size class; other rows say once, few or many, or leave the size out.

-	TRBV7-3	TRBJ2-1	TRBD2	CASSPWSAGDDEQFF	TGTGCCAGCAGCCCATGGAGTGCGGGAGACGATGAGCAGTTCTTC
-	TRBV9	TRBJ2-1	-	CASSVGGLGRGGEQFF	TGTGCCAGCAGCGTAGGGGGACTGGGGCGGGGTGGTGAGCAGTTCTTC
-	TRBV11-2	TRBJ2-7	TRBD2	CASSRTSGSYEQYF	TGTGCCAGCAGCCGGACTAGCGGCTCCTACGAGCAGTACTTC
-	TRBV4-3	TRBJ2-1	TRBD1	CASSQAGQNNEQFF	TGCGCCAGCAGCCAAGCGGGACAGAACAATGAGCAGTTCTTC
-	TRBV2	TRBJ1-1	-	CASRPTGGTEAFF	TGTGCCAGCAGGCCCACAGGCGGAACTGAAGCCTTCTTT
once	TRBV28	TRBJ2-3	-	CASSLSWGGPDTQYF	TGTGCCAGCAGTTTATCATGGGGCGGCCCAGATACGCAGTATTTT
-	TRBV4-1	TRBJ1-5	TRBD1	CASSHGTGGEQPQHF	TGCGCCAGCAGCCATGGAACAGGGGGTGAGCAGCCCCAGCATTTT
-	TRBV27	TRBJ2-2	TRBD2	CASSLISTSRGGELFF	TGTGCCAGCAGTTTAATCTCGACTAGCCGCGGCGGGGAGCTGTTTTTT
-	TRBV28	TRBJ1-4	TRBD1	CASSYQQGAVVKLFF	TGTGCCAGCAGTTACCAACAGGGGGCAGTTGTAAAACTGTTTTTT
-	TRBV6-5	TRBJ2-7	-	CASSYGGVYEQYF	TGTGCCAGCAGTTATGGCGGCGTCTACGAGCAGTACTTC
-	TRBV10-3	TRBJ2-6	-	CAIIRLDSRSGANVLTF	TGTGCCATCATTCGACTAGATTCTCGCTCTGGGGCCAACGTCCTGACTTTC